The 9 T cell receptor beta chains presented below share a single source sample, sequenced in a study of beta chain features in type 1 diabetes. Study-level results: Shorter TCRB CDR3s, moderately but significantly so, marked every one of the four CD4+ subsets in Type 1 diabetes patients.

Expressed TCRB transcripts were sequenced because the entire RNA isolate underwent reverse transcription. Sequenced by immunoSEQ multiplex PCR; TCRdb stores in-frame clones only, minus some. The table includes roughly 700,000 clones, around 15% detected once. For these TCRs, the target antigens are not known. Sequencing used naive CD4+ T cells from blood. The receptors stem from a young man with type 1 diabetes.

This clone was observed a few times. The chain joins TRBV25-1 to TRBJ1-2, with no clear D. Germline V gene sequence: CDR1 MGHDK, CDR2 SYGVNS. The CDR3 consists of 13 residues. V lost 1 base and J 4 bases, leaving 7 bases between the germline ends. CDR3 nucleotide sequence: TGTGCCAGCAGTGAATTTGGGTTCTATGGCTACACCTTC. It encodes CASSEFGFYGYTF.

On this clone itself: This CDR3 is also generated by other DNA sequences in the sample. V usage is TRBV29-1 and J usage is TRBJ1-2; D remains unclear. The V gene lost 3 bases and the J gene lost 4 bases, with 3 bases spanning the gap. Germline-derived CDR1 and CDR2 are SQVTM and ANQGSEA. The CDR3 runs to 10 residues. This CDR3 reads CSVDAYGYTF. DNA of the CDR3: TGCAGCGTTGATGCCTATGGCTACACCTTC.

This clone has only a few counts. This rearrangement joins TRBV2 to TRBJ2-7; TRBD1 aligns across 7 bases. The V gene end was trimmed by 10 bases and the J gene end by 2 bases; junction bases not matched to a gene: 5. The CDR3 extends over 12 amino acids. Per germline, CDR1 SNHLY and CDR2 FYNNEI. The CDR3 DNA sequence: TGTGCCACCCGGACAGGTACCTACGAGCAGTACTTC. The encoded protein is CATRTGTYEQYF.

Concerning this clone: At one boundary the junction diverges from the germline segment, which might be a read error. The rearrangement links TRBV7-7 to TRBJ2-5, with D possibly matching TRBD2 (6 bases). The CDR3 runs to 14 residues. In germline, CDR1 is SSHAT, CDR2 FNYEAQ (reference sequence). The CDR3 protein is CASSFQGGVETQYF. CDR3 in DNA: TGTGCTAGCAGCTTTCAGGGAGGAGTTGAGACCCAGTACTTC.

V usage is TRBV7-2 and J usage is TRBJ1-6; TRBD1 matches at 9 bases. V dropped 4 bases and J dropped 9; count of bases not matched to a gene: 7. The CDR3 is 15 amino acids. The germline V gene encodes CDR1 SGHTA and CDR2 FQGNSA. The CDR3 loop is CASSSPGQGASPLHF. The DNA of the CDR3 is TGTGCCAGCAGCTCCCCGGGACAGGGTGCTTCACCCCTCCACTTT. The whole variable domain, remainder taken from reference TRBV7-2 and TRBJ1-6, is GAGVSQSPSNKVTEKGKDVELRCDPISGHTALYWYRQSLGQGLEFLIYFQGNSAPDKSGLPSDRFSAERTGGSVSTLTIQRTQQEDSAVYLCASSSPGQGASPLHFGNGTRLTVT.

V and J are TRBV5-1 and TRBJ1-3, with unresolved D. V lost 2 bases and J 0 bases, leaving 9 bases between the germline ends. Looked up from germline, CDR1 is SGHRS and CDR2 is YFSETQ. The CDR3 runs 15 residues. Here the CDR3 reads CASSLMQNSGNTIYF. The CDR3 DNA sequence: TGCGCCAGCAGCTTAATGCAAAACTCTGGAAACACCATATATTTT. The full variable domain, completed using reference TRBV5-1 and TRBJ1-3, is KAGVTQTPRYLIKTRGQQVTLSCSPISGHRSVSWYQQTPGQGLQFLFEYFSETQRNKGNFPGRFSGRQFSNSRSEMNVSTLELGDSALYLCASSLMQNSGNTIYFGEGSWLTVV.

This clone was observed a few times. Different DNA sequences within this sample yield the same CDR3. V and J are TRBV10-3 and TRBJ1-1; D is ambiguous. V was trimmed by 3 bases and J by 1 base, leaving 6 bases between them. The CDR3 is 13 residues long. Germline V gene sequence: CDR1 ENHRY, CDR2 SYGVKD. CDR3 DNA sequence: TGTGCCATCAGTGACGGTAGGAACACTGAAGCTTTCTTT. It yields the protein CAISDGRNTEAFF.

This clone was recorded once. Other DNA sequences from this sample encode an identical CDR3 as well. This chain connects TRBV29-1 to TRBJ2-2; TRBD1 aligns across 10 bases. Trimming at V came to 6 bases and at J to 5 bases, leaving 6 bases not matched to a gene. Germline CDR1 reads SQVTM; CDR2 reads ANQGSEA. This CDR3 is built from 14 residues. CDR3 region: CSVSDRGGTGELFF. CDR3 sequence (DNA): TGCAGCGTATCGGACAGGGGGGGAACCGGGGAGCTGTTTTTT.

The chain couples TRBV27 to TRBJ1-4, with unresolved D. Germline V CDR1 and CDR2: MNHEY, SMNVEV (reference sequence). V lost 5 bases, J lost 8 bases, and 18 bases lay in between. The CDR3 totals 15 residues. DNA for the CDR3: TGTGCCAGCAGTCAGGTATTCCGACGATTCGAAAAACTGTTTTTT. It yields the protein CASSQVFRRFEKLFF. The whole variable domain, filled in from reference TRBV27 and TRBJ1-4, reads EAQVTQNPRYLITVTGKKLTVTCSQNMNHEYMSWYRQDPGLGLRQIYYSMNVEVTDKGDVPEGYKVSRKEKRNFPLILESPSPNQTSLYFCASSQVFRRFEKLFFGSGTQLSVL.